A selection of T cell receptor beta chains follows, all from one sample in a study of cytomegalovirus exposure and HLA in healthy donors. This table comes from immunoSEQ multiplex PCR, and its TCRdb copy is limited to in-frame clones, with some not included. In all, the sample yields about 74,000 clones. Material for sequencing was PBMCs. These receptors came from a female donor in good health and CMV-seropositive. The CDR3 runs from the conserved cysteine through the conserved F or W. The D gene is left open where the match is weak.

J,D,V,DNA,CDR3
TRBJ2-1,TRBD2,TRBV7-3,TGTGCCAGCAGCTTAACAGGGCGGGAGGGCCTGGGAAATGAGCAGTTCTTC,CASSLTGREGLGNEQFF
TRBJ2-7,-,TRBV4-2,TGTGCCAGCAGCCAACTGCTACAGGCCTCCTACGAGCAGTACTTC,CASSQLLQASYEQYF
TRBJ2-3,TRBD1,TRBV25-1,TGTGCCAGCAGTGAATGGGACAGGGTCGGGAGAGATACGCAGTATTTT,CASSEWDRVGRDTQYF
TRBJ1-1,-,TRBV4-1,TGCGCCAGCAGCCGGGGGGAGACTGAAGCTTTCTTT,CASSRGETEAFF
TRBJ2-1,TRBD2,TRBV7-2,TGTGCCAGCACCCCGGGGGGAAGTCGGAATGAGCAGTTCTTC,CASTPGGSRNEQFF
TRBJ2-7,TRBD1,TRBV25-1,TGTGCCAGCAGTGACAACTCCGGGACAGGACCCTACGAGCAGTACTTC,CASSDNSGTGPYEQYF
TRBJ2-1,-,TRBV25-1,TGTGCCAGCAGTGCTCTAGCGGAGCAGTTCTTC,CASSALAEQFF
TRBJ1-4,-,TRBV5-1,TGCGCCAGCAGCTTCGACAGGCCAAATGAAAAACTGTTTTTT,CASSFDRPNEKLFF
TRBJ1-4,TRBD1,TRBV28,TGTGCCAGCAGACCGACAGGGGGCCATGAAAAACTGTTTTTT,CASRPTGGHEKLFF
TRBJ2-7,-,TRBV28,TGTGCCAGCAGTTTATTTACGGGAGTGATCTACGAGCAGTACTTC,CASSLFTGVIYEQYF
TRBJ2-6,-,TRBV4-2,TGTGCCAGCAGCCAAGATCAGCCAGGGGAACTCTCTGGGGCCAACGTCCTGACTTTC,CASSQDQPGELSGANVLTF
TRBJ2-7,-,TRBV4-3,TGCGCCAGCAGCCAAGAACTTCACTACGAGCAGTACTTC,CASSQELHYEQYF
TRBJ2-2,TRBD2,TRBV27,TGTGCCAGCAGTTTGCGGGAGGGGGCCGGGGAGCTGTTTTTT,CASSLREGAGELFF
TRBJ1-1,TRBD1,TRBV4-2,TGTGCCAGCAGCCTGCGACAGGGCGCGGAGATGAACACTGAAGCTTTCTTT,CASSLRQGAEMNTEAFF
TRBJ2-1,-,TRBV5-1,TGCGCCAGCAGCAACACAGGGTACAATGAGCAGTTCTTC,CASSNTGYNEQFF
TRBJ2-3,-,TRBV30,TGTGCCTGGACCTACGAGGGTAGCCCTAGCACAGATACGCAGTATTTT,CAWTYEGSPSTDTQYF
TRBJ1-5,-,TRBV28,TGTGCCAGCAGTTTCAATTTTTGGCCACCCGGGGAAAGCAATCAGCCCCAGCATTTT,CASSFNFWPPGESNQPQHF
TRBJ1-5,-,TRBV5-5,TGTGCCAGCAGCTTAGAGATGGTGGTTCAGCCCCAGCATTTT,CASSLEMVVQPQHF
TRBJ2-7,-,TRBV13,TGTGCCAGCAACCTCCGGGGGTACTACGAGCAGTACTTC,CASNLRGYYEQYF
TRBJ2-3,-,TRBV7-8,TGTGCCCGAAGCTTCAGCGAGACAGAGCCTGAGGACACAGATACGCAGTATTTT,CARSFSETEPEDTDTQYF
TRBJ2-5,-,TRBV11-1,TGTGCCAGCAGCTTTTCCCCTAGCGAGGGGGGGGCCCAGTACTTC,CASSFSPSEGGAQYF
TRBJ2-4,-,TRBV15,TGTGCCACCACCCGGGACACCTTGGACATTCAGTACTTC,CATTRDTLDIQYF
TRBJ1-5,TRBD1,TRBV5-1,TGCGCCAGCAGCGAACAGGGGGGGCATGGCAATCAGCCCCAGCATTTT,CASSEQGGHGNQPQHF
TRBJ1-2,TRBD1,TRBV5-4,TGTGCCAGCAGTGTGGACAGGGTCCATGGCTACACCTTC,CASSVDRVHGYTF
TRBJ2-2,-,TRBV5-4,TGTGCCAGCAGCTTGGACATCGGGGAGCTGTTTTTT,CASSLDIGELFF
TRBJ2-2,-,TRBV30,TGTGCCTGGAGTTCAAAAGAGGTCACCGGGGAGCTGTTTTTT,CAWSSKEVTGELFF
TRBJ2-2,TRBD2,TRBV29-1,TGCAGCGTTGAGGGACTAGCGGGAGGGTTTGACGGGGAGCTGTTTTTT,CSVEGLAGGFDGELFF
TRBJ2-7,TRBD2,TRBV7-2,TGTGCCAGCAGCTTGGACGGGACTAGAGGGAGCTACGAGCAGTACTTC,CASSLDGTRGSYEQYF
TRBJ2-5,TRBD2,TRBV29-1,TGCAGCGTTGTAGGGGCGGGAGGGGGTGAGACCCAGTACTTC,CSVVGAGGGETQYF
TRBJ2-4,TRBD1,TRBV10-3,TGTGCCATCAGTGCTTACGGGACAGGGCCTAGCGGAGACATTCAGTACTTC,CAISAYGTGPSGDIQYF
TRBJ1-4,TRBD1,TRBV4-3,TGCGCCAGCAGCCAAGAGGACAGGGTGGGGGATGAAAAACTGTTTTTT,CASSQEDRVGDEKLFF
TRBJ1-2,TRBD1,TRBV4-3,TGCGCCAGCAGCCGATACGGGACAGGGAATGGCTACACCTTC,CASSRYGTGNGYTF
TRBJ1-1,-,TRBV5-1,TGCGCCAGCAGCTTGGCCGCAGGGAGGGACACTGAAGCTTTCTTT,CASSLAAGRDTEAFF
TRBJ2-7,TRBD1,TRBV7-2,TGTGCCAGCAGCCTGACAGGGGGCAAAAACGAGCAGTACTTC,CASSLTGGKNEQYF
TRBJ1-1,-,TRBV20-1,TGCAGTGCTAGCAGGGAAACTGAAGCTTTCTTT,CSASRETEAFF
TRBJ2-1,TRBD2,TRBV4-3,TGCGCCAGCAGCCAGCTCGGGACTAGCTTCGATGAGCAGTTCTTC,CASSQLGTSFDEQFF
TRBJ2-7,TRBD1,TRBV19,TGTGCCAGTAGTCCCGGGACAGTCAATTACGAGCAGTACTTC,CASSPGTVNYEQYF
TRBJ2-4,-,TRBV9,TGTGCCAGCAGCAACCGGGACAACCAAAACATTCAGTACTTC,CASSNRDNQNIQYF